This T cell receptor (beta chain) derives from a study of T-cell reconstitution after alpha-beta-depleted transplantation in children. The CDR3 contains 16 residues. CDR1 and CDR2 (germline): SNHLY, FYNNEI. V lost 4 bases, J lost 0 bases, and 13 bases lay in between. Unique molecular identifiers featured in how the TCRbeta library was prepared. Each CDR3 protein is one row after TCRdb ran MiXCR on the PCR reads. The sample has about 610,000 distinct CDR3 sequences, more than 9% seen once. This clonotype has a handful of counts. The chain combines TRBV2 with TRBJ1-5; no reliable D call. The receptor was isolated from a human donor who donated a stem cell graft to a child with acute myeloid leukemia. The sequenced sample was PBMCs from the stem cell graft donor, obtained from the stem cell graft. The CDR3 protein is CASSGQATYSNQPQHF. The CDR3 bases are TGTGCCAGCAGTGGTCAGGCAACTTATAGCAATCAGCCCCAGCATTTT.